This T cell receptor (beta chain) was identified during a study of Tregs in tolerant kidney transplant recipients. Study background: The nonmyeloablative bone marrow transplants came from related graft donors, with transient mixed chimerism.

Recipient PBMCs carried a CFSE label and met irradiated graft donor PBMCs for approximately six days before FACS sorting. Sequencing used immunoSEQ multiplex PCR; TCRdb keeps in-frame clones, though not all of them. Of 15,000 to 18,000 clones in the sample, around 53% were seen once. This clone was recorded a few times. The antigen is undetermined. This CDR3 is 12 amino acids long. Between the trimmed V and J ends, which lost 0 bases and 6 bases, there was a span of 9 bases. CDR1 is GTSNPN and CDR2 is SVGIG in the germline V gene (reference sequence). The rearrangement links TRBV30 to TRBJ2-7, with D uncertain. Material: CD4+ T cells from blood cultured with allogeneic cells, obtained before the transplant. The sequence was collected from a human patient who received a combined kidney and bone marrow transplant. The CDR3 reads CAWSVQSAEQYF. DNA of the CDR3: TGTGCCTGGAGTGTACAGTCAGCCGAGCAGTACTTC.